The 25 T cell receptor beta chains presented below share a single source sample, sequenced in a study of T cells in Graves' hyperthyroidism and ophthalmopathy. From RNA transcripts, TCR beta CDR3 regions were amplified. When the TCR CDR3 underwent first-round RT-PCR, the HTBI primer set was used. TCRdb itself ran the multiplex PCR reads through MiXCR, one entry per CDR3 protein. This table has fewer than 400,000 distinct CDR3 sequences, roughly 25% appearing once. Sequences were obtained from blood. The receptor set was obtained from a man aged 50 to 60 with Graves' hyperthyroidism.

The chain joins TRBV10-1 to TRBJ2-2; possible D gene TRBD2, 5 bases. The CDR3 totals 13 residues. Looked up from germline, CDR1 is WNHNN and CDR2 is SYGVQD (reference sequence). With 2 bases removed from V and 6 bases from J, the gap between germline ends came to 7 bases. Written as DNA, the CDR3 is TGCGCCAGCAGTGAGAGGCGGGCCGGGGAGCTGTTTTTT. Translating it yields CASSERRAGELFF.

This chain joins TRBV28 and TRBJ1-3; the D is unclear. CDR3 length: 15 amino acids. The germline V gene has CDR1 MDHEN and CDR2 SYDVKM. Trimming removed 2 bases from V and 0 bases from J, with 8 bases in between. In DNA form, the CDR3 reads TGTGCCAGCAGTTTACGGCCTAGCTCTGGAAACACCATATATTTT. Protein sequence: CASSLRPSSGNTIYF.

The rearrangement links TRBV5-1 to TRBJ2-5; TRBD1 agrees at 8 bases. V shed 4 bases, J shed 4 bases, and the junction held 9 bases outside the gene matches. CDR3 length: 15 amino acids. Per germline, CDR1 SGHRS and CDR2 YFSETQ. The CDR3 loop is CASSVDREVGETQYF. Written as DNA, the CDR3 is TGCGCCAGCAGCGTGGACAGGGAGGTCGGAGAGACCCAGTACTTC. Full variable domain (remainder filled in from reference TRBV5-1 and TRBJ2-5): KAGVTQTPRYLIKTRGQQVTLSCSPISGHRSVSWYQQTPGQGLQFLFEYFSETQRNKGNFPGRFSGRQFSNSRSEMNVSTLELGDSALYLCASSVDREVGETQYFGPGTRLLVL.

This clonotype was detected a few times. The V and J genes are TRBV11-1 and TRBJ2-1; either TRBD1 or TRBD2 may supply D (7 bases each). V dropped 1 base and J dropped 6 bases, with 13 bases sitting between them. Germline V gene lookup returns CDR1 SGHAT and CDR2 FQDESV (reference sequence). The length of the CDR3 is 15 residues. The CDR3 loop reads CASSLGQGGGNEQFF. For the CDR3, the DNA is TGTGCCAGCAGCTTAGGACAGGGAGGGGGCAATGAGCAGTTCTTC.

The rearrangement joins TRBV9 to TRBJ1-2; 7 bases agree with TRBD1. The CDR3 is 12 residues long. V shed 3 bases, J shed 7 bases, and the junction held 3 bases outside the gene matches. Germline loops: CDR1 SGDLS, CDR2 YYNGEE. CDR3 DNA: TGTGCCAGCAGCGAGGGGGCGCGTGGCTACACCTTC. Amino acid sequence: CASSEGARGYTF.

This clonotype was counted between two and nine times. The chain has TRBV11-2 and TRBJ2-2; the D gene is possibly TRBD1 (5 bases). The CDR3 runs 14 residues. The germline gives CDR1 SGHAT, CDR2 FQNNGV. V lost 5 bases, J lost 4 bases, and 11 bases lay in between. The CDR3 DNA reads as TGTGCCAGCAGCCTCCTCAGGGCCACCGGGGAGCTGTTTTTT. Translating gives CASSLLRATGELFF.

There are many counts of this clonotype. The chain joins TRBV5-1 to TRBJ2-7; 8 nucleotides match TRBD2. V shed 7 bases, J shed 7 bases, and the junction held 10 bases outside the gene matches. The CDR3 extends over 13 amino acids. The germline CDR1 and CDR2 sequences are SGHRS and YFSETQ. CDR3: CASAFGGDGEQYF. CDR3 bases: TGCGCCAGCGCCTTCGGGGGGGATGGGGAGCAGTACTTC.

This clonotype appeared a few times. The J gene is TRBJ1-1, the V gene TRBV27; perhaps TRBD1 as D (6 bases). The CDR3 runs 15 residues. CDR1 and CDR2 (germline): MNHEY, SMNVEV (reference sequence). The germline V and J ends were trimmed by 0 bases and 3 bases, with 11 bases remaining between them. The CDR3 region is CASSLSQGVYTEAFF. CDR3 nucleotide sequence: TGTGCCAGCAGTTTATCACAGGGTGTCTACACTGAAGCTTTCTTT.

As regards this clonotype: An end of the junction does not agree with germline; a read error may underlie this. The V and J genes are TRBV5-1 and TRBJ2-1, with a possible D match to TRBD2 (5 bases). This CDR3 comprises 17 residues. CDR1 SGHRS and CDR2 YFSETQ come from the germline V gene. CDR3 DNA: TGCGCCAGCAGCTTGGTGCCTCCGGGAAGAGGTGTCAATGACCAGTTCTTC. Translation gives CASSLVPPGRGVNDQFF.

The genes are TRBV27 and TRBJ2-6; 9 bases map to TRBD1. J gave up 4 bases and V 4 bases, and 8 bases lay outside the gene matches. Germline CDR1 and CDR2: MNHEY and SMNVEV (reference sequence). CDR3 length: 17 residues. CDR3 protein: CASSSDRGAGGANVLTF. CDR3 sequence (DNA): TGTGCCAGCAGTTCGGACAGGGGCGCGGGAGGGGCCAACGTCCTGACTTTC. Based on the CDR3 plus reference TRBV27 and TRBJ2-6, the full variable domain is EAQVTQNPRYLITVTGKKLTVTCSQNMNHEYMSWYRQDPGLGLRQIYYSMNVEVTDKGDVPEGYKVSRKEKRNFPLILESPSPNQTSLYFCASSSDRGAGGANVLTFGAGSRLTVL.

This clonotype showed up many times. The genes are TRBV12-3 or TRBV12-4 and TRBJ2-7; the match to TRBD1 covers 8 bases. Trimming removed 4 bases from V and 6 bases from J; junction bases left unmatched: 8. The CDR3 sequence is 14 residues long. CDR3 in amino acids: CASSYRGNIGEQYF. The CDR3 DNA sequence: TGTGCCAGCAGTTACAGGGGGAATATAGGCGAGCAGTACTTC.

The V call is TRBV11-1, the J call TRBJ2-7; the match to TRBD1 covers 8 bases. CDR3 length equals 15 residues. The trim removed 8 bases at V and 5 bases at J, leaving 14 bases unmatched. Germline V gene data show CDR1 as SGHAT and CDR2 as FQDESV (reference sequence). CDR3 DNA sequence: TGTGCCAGCCGCGCCGAGACAGGGGAGGACCACGAGCAGTACTTC. Translated, it gives CASRAETGEDHEQYF. The whole variable domain, remainder taken from reference TRBV11-1 and TRBJ2-7, is EAEVAQSPRYKITEKSQAVAFWCDPISGHATLYWYRQILGQGPELLVQFQDESVVDDSQLPKDRFSAERLKGVDSTLKIQPAELGDSAMYLCASRAETGEDHEQYFGPGTRLTVT.

This clonotype was seen a few times. One junction end does not reproduce the germline sequence, and a read error may be involved. The chain joins TRBV5-1 to TRBJ2-1; D ambiguous. The CDR3 length is 13 residues. CDR1 is SGHRS and CDR2 is YFSETQ in the germline V gene. CDR3 in amino acids: CASSPESFNEQFF. CDR3 bases: TGCGCCAGCAGCCCAGAATCCTTCAATGAGCAGTTCTTC.

This clonotype was recorded at least ten times. The chain uses TRBV28 and TRBJ2-1; the match to TRBD2 covers 12 bases. CDR3 size: 16 residues. V lost 6 bases to trimming and J lost 3 bases; unmatched junction nucleotides: 6. CDR1 MDHEN and CDR2 SYDVKM come from the germline V gene. CDR3 amino acids: CASSSPSGRDYNEQFF. The CDR3 DNA reads TGTGCCAGCAGCTCACCTAGCGGGAGGGACTACAATGAGCAGTTCTTC. The full variable domain, rest sourced from reference TRBV28 and TRBJ2-1, is DVKVTQSSRYLVKRTGEKVFLECVQDMDHENMFWYRQDPGLGLRLIYFSYDVKMKEKGDIPEGYSVSREKKERFSLILESASTNQTSMYLCASSSPSGRDYNEQFFGPGTRLTVL.

The V gene is TRBV20-1, the J gene TRBJ1-2; 10 nucleotides line up with TRBD1. Looked up from germline, CDR1 is DFQATT and CDR2 is SNEGSKA (reference sequence). This CDR3 contains 15 residues. The V and J ends lost 0 bases and 5 bases, in that order; junction bases with no gene match: 6. The chain's CDR3 is CSARDPGQGGYGYTF. CDR3 bases: TGCAGTGCTAGAGACCCTGGACAGGGGGGTTATGGCTACACCTTC.

The table lists this clonotype with a count of one. The chain uses TRBV12-3 or TRBV12-4 and TRBJ2-6; tentatively, D is TRBD1 (6 bases). The CDR3 covers 15 residues. Between the trimmed V and J ends, which lost 8 bases and 0 bases, there was a span of 11 bases. The CDR3 region is CASRDTNSGANVLTF. The CDR3 coding sequence is TGTGCCAGCCGGGACACAAACTCTGGGGCCAACGTCCTGACTTTC.

In this sample, this clonotype turned up a few times. The V call is TRBV6-5, the J call TRBJ2-7; D is uncertain. The CDR3 totals 14 residues. V was pared by 2 bases and J by 4 bases, with 12 bases between. Germline CDR1 is MNHEY and CDR2 is SVGAGI. This chain's CDR3 is CASSYIGDLYEQYF. For the CDR3, the DNA is TGTGCCAGCAGTTACATAGGTGATCTTTACGAGCAGTACTTC.

This clonotype was seen a few times. The rearrangement uses TRBV5-1 and TRBJ2-2; the D gene could be TRBD1 or TRBD2 (5 bases each). The V and J ends lost 0 bases and 3 bases respectively, with 9 bases between them. In germline, CDR1 is SGHRS, CDR2 YFSETQ. The CDR3 length is 15 residues. As DNA, the CDR3 is TGCGCCAGCAGCTTGGGAGGGGCCCACACCGGGGAGCTGTTTTTT. As protein: CASSLGGAHTGELFF. The complete variable domain, with remaining parts taken from reference TRBV5-1 and TRBJ2-2, reads KAGVTQTPRYLIKTRGQQVTLSCSPISGHRSVSWYQQTPGQGLQFLFEYFSETQRNKGNFPGRFSGRQFSNSRSEMNVSTLELGDSALYLCASSLGGAHTGELFFGEGSRLTVL.

In this sample, this clonotype turned up a few times. The V call is TRBV12-3 or TRBV12-4, the J call TRBJ2-1; TRBD2 agrees at 8 bases. V was pared by 4 bases and J by 9 bases, with 11 bases of the junction left unmatched. The CDR3 runs to 15 residues. The CDR3 DNA follows: TGTGCCAGCAGTTCCTCGAGCGGGGGCCTACGTGAGCAGTTCTTC. The encoded protein is CASSSSSGGLREQFF.

This clonotype showed up many times. V usage is TRBV3-1 and J usage is TRBJ1-1, with D perhaps matching TRBD1 (5 bases). V lost 4 bases, J lost 13 bases, and 25 bases lay in between. Germline V gene sequence: CDR1 LGHDT, CDR2 YNNKEL (reference sequence). There are 15 residues in the CDR3. Written as DNA, the CDR3 is TGTGCCAGCAGCCGCTTCGGGACTCAAAAGCAAGAGGTTTTCTTT. This codes for CASSRFGTQKQEVFF.

The sample holds a few counts of this clonotype. The CDR3 reads CATSARGRGRGPQHF. In DNA form, the CDR3 reads TGTGCCACCAGTGCCCGTGGGAGGGGGCGAGGGCCCCAGCATTTT. The rearrangement links TRBV24-1 to TRBJ1-5, with TRBD1 identical over 7 bases. The germline CDR1 and CDR2 sequences are KGHDR and SFDVKD. The CDR3 is 15 amino acids. The V segment lost 5 bases and the J segment 9 bases; nucleotides outside the gene matches: 12.

This clonotype was detected once. The genes are TRBV24-1 and TRBJ2-1; 14 bases are a match to TRBD2. V shed 4 bases and J 5 bases; nucleotides not matched to a gene: 6. The CDR3 loop spans 17 amino acids. From germline, CDR1 is KGHDR and CDR2 SFDVKD. CDR3 protein: CATSDPGLAGVNNEQFF. The CDR3 DNA is TGTGCCACCAGTGACCCGGGACTAGCGGGAGTTAACAATGAGCAGTTCTTC.

The J gene is TRBJ2-1, the V gene TRBV29-1; D possibly corresponds to TRBD2 (5 bases). The CDR3 length is 16 residues. CDR1 is SQVTM, CDR2 ANQGSEA, per germline. The V end lost 5 bases, the J end lost 7 bases, and 24 bases lay between the germline ends. CDR3 sequence reads: CSVPRVPLLVDNEQFF. CDR3 nucleotides: TGCAGCGTTCCCCGGGTACCCCTACTAGTTGATAATGAGCAGTTCTTC.

The V and J genes are TRBV19 and TRBJ1-1; D is ambiguous. CDR1 LNHDA and CDR2 SQIVND come from the germline V gene (reference sequence). The CDR3 sequence is 13 residues long. V shed 6 bases and J shed 7 bases, with 15 bases lying between them. The CDR3 sequence is CASRLGKGGEAFF. CDR3 nucleotides: TGTGCCAGTAGGTTAGGAAAGGGAGGTGAAGCTTTCTTT.

This clonotype was observed a handful of times. The J gene is TRBJ2-5, the V gene TRBV7-9; possible D gene TRBD2, 5 bases. Looked up from germline, CDR1 is SEHNR and CDR2 is FQNEAQ (reference sequence). The CDR3 length is 14 residues. V was pared by 2 bases and J by 5 bases, with 12 bases between. CDR3 loop: CASSLIGLAETQYF. CDR3 DNA: TGTGCCAGCAGCTTAATCGGACTCGCGGAGACCCAGTACTTC.